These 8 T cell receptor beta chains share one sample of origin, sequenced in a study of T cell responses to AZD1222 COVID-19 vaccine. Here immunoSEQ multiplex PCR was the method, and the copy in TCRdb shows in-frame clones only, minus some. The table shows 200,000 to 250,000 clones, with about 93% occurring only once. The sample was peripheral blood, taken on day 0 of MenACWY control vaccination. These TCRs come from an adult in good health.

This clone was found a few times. CDR3: CASSPGGNHYEQYF. The CDR3 DNA sequence: TGTGCCAGCAGCCCAGGCGGGAATCACTACGAGCAGTACTTC. The rearrangement joins TRBV4-2 to TRBJ2-7; TRBD2 is a possible D gene (6 bases). The germline gives CDR1 LGHNA, CDR2 YNFKEQ. V was cut by 4 bases and J by 3 bases, with 13 bases left in between. The CDR3 totals 14 residues.

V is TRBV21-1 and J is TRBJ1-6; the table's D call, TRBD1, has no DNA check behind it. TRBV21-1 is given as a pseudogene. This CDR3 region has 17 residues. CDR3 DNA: TGTGCCAGCAGCCAGCAGGGGCAGCTACGCGTTAATTCACCCCTCCACTTT. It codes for CASSQQGQLRVNSPLHF.

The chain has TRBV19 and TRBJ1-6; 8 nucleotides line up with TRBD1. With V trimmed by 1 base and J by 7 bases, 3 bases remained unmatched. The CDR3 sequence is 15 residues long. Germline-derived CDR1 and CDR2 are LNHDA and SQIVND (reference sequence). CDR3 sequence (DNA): TGTGCCAGTAGTATAGGGGACAGGACCAATTCACCCCTCCACTTT. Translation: CASSIGDRTNSPLHF.

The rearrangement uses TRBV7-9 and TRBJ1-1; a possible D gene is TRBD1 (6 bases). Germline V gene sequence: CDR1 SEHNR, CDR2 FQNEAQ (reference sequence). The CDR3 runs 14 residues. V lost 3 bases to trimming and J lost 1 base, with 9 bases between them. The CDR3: CASSLEGGNTEAFF. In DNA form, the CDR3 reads TGTGCCAGCAGCTTGGAAGGGGGGAACACTGAAGCTTTCTTT.

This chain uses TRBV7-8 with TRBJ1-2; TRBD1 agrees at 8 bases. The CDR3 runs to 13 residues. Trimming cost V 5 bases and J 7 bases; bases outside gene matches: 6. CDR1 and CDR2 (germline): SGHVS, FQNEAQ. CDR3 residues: CASSARGRVGYTF. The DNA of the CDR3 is TGTGCCAGCAGCGCCAGGGGGCGGGTTGGCTACACCTTC.

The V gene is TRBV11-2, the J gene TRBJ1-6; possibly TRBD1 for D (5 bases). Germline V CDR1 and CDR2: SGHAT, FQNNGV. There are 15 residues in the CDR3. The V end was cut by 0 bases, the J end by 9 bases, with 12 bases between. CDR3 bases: TGTGCCAGCAGCTTAGAGTGGGGCTCCAGTTCACCCCTCCACTTT. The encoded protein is CASSLEWGSSSPLHF.

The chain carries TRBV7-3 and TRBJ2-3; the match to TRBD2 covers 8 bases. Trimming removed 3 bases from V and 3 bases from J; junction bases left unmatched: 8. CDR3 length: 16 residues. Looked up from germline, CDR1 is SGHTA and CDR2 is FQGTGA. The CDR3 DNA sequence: TGTGCCAGCAGCTTCCCCCTCGGGGGGGAAACAGATACGCAGTATTTT. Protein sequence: CASSFPLGGETDTQYF.

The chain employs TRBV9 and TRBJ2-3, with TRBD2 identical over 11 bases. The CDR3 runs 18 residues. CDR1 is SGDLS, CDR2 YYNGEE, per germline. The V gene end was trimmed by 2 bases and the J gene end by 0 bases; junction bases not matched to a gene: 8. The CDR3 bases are TGTGCCAGCAGCGTTACTAGCGGGGGTACCCTGAGCACAGATACGCAGTATTTT. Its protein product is CASSVTSGGTLSTDTQYF.